The sample holds a few counts of the clone carrying this T cell receptor (beta chain). Its antigen is unknown. The source of the sample is a study of beta chain features in type 1 diabetes. General observations from the study: Shortening of TCRB CDR3s, moderate but significant, appeared in all four CD4+ subsets of Type 1 diabetes patients. At VDJ recombination sites, type 1 diabetes patients had fewer insertions and more deleted nucleotides. The naive, central memory and Treg TCRB repertoires of patients appeared to be more similar to one another than those of healthy donors.

CDR3 length equals 14 residues. Germline loops: CDR1 MDHEN, CDR2 SYDVKM. After removal of 6 bases from V and 9 bases from J, the junction contained 6 bases not matched to a gene. Of the isolated RNA, all was reverse transcribed, and so the sequenced material was expressed TCRB transcripts. About 3.6 million reads was the average for naive, central memory and regulatory T cell samples. TCRdb keeps only in-frame clones here, not all; method: immunoSEQ multiplex PCR. The data show 150,000 to 190,000 clones, 10% seen once. This sequence joins TRBV28 and TRBJ2-4, with 12 bases lining up with TRBD2. The source material was central memory CD4+ T cells from blood. This clonotype originated in a man in his thirties or forties with type 1 diabetes. As DNA, the CDR3 is TGTGCCAGCAGGCGGACTAGCGGGAAAGTCATTCAGTACTTC. This codes for CASRRTSGKVIQYF.